A selection of T cell receptor beta chains follows, all from one sample in a study of shared clonotypes between healthy human individuals. Clones were sequenced by immunoSEQ multiplex PCR, and TCRdb holds only the in-frame ones, with some missing. This sample carries 2 million to 2.5 million clones, roughly 96% of them seen once, and the ten largest clones take around 0.13%. Sequencing was performed on naive CD4+ T cells sorted from blood. These receptors were collected from a man aged 18-30 years in good health. Each CDR3 is given with its conserved first and last residue. D genes are given only for firm matches.

d_gene | j_gene | v_gene | CDR3aa
NA | TRBJ2-7 | TRBV5-6 | CASSLLHGRSSYEQYF
NA | TRBJ1-3 | TRBV6-6 | CASSYTMGGGNTIYF
NA | TRBJ2-5 | TRBV5-1 | CASSSPGHSIGTQYF
NA | TRBJ1-3 | TRBV6-5 | CASSYSGSRDGNTIYF
TRBD1 | TRBJ2-1 | TRBV6-6 | CASSGTGGRNNEQFF
NA | TRBJ1-5 | TRBV6-6 | CASTLDSNHPQHF
NA | TRBJ2-1 | TRBV27 | CASSFRSGYNEQFF
NA | TRBJ1-4 | TRBV4-1 | CASSQSGVGNEKLFF
TRBD1 | TRBJ1-3 | TRBV30 | CALARGSGNTIYF
NA | TRBJ2-3 | TRBV28 | CASSAGGTDTQYF
NA | TRBJ1-1 | TRBV30 | CAWTLGGDTEAFF
NA | TRBJ2-3 | TRBV5-1 | CASSPGAAPDTQYF
NA | TRBJ2-7 | TRBV18 | CASSPGGGGDEQYF
NA | TRBJ1-4 | TRBV5-1 | CASSLWYNEKLFF
NA | TRBJ1-2 | TRBV5-4 | CASTNTANYGYTF
NA | TRBJ2-2 | TRBV7-9 | CASSVGHTGELFF
NA | TRBJ2-2 | TRBV5-4 | CASRFGASNTGELFF
TRBD2 | TRBJ2-1 | TRBV4-1 | CASSQATSGSYNEQFF
NA | TRBJ1-4 | TRBV11-2 | CASSLDRTGEKLFF
NA | TRBJ2-7 | TRBV5-8 | CASSSPPGEQYF
NA | TRBJ1-2 | TRBV9 | CASSKTGTENGYTF
NA | TRBJ2-7 | TRBV28 | CASSPRYEQYF
NA | TRBJ2-4 | TRBV7-9 | CASSSGQGLAKNIQYF
NA | TRBJ2-3 | TRBV5-6 | CASSYGSTGGDTQYF
TRBD1 | TRBJ1-2 | TRBV30 | CAWRATGGDYGYTF
NA | TRBJ2-7 | TRBV11-2 | CASSLDPGTLYEQYF
TRBD2 | TRBJ2-3 | TRBV6-1 | CASSEAGAGLSTDTQYF
NA | TRBJ1-1 | TRBV5-1 | CASSIVGEVNTEAFF
TRBD2 | TRBJ2-1 | TRBV7-2 | CASSHTGGPTYNEQFF
NA | TRBJ1-2 | TRBV6-5 | CASSSPVANYGYTF
TRBD1 | TRBJ1-2 | TRBV6-6 | CASSLGQDIANYGYTF
NA | TRBJ2-5 | TRBV5-4 | CASSYLSGGQYF
NA | TRBJ1-1 | TRBV18 | CASSPQGAFTEAFF
TRBD2 | TRBJ2-3 | TRBV7-2 | CASSRGLAGATSTDTQYF
TRBD1 | TRBJ2-6 | TRBV7-8 | CASSPVAWTGLSSGANVLTF
NA | TRBJ2-7 | TRBV21-1 | CASSKVPGGSYEQYF
NA | TRBJ2-1 | TRBV6-5 | CASSVGYNEQFF